This is a list of T cell receptor beta chains from one sample in a study of cytomegalovirus exposure and HLA in healthy donors. The repertoire was sequenced with immunoSEQ multiplex PCR; TCRdb's copy has only in-frame clones and lacks some. Found here are 130,000 or so clones, more than 60% of them singletons; the top ten hold around 6.3%. What was sequenced was PBMCs. The receptors derive from a woman aged 55-69 years in good health and CMV-seronegative. The CDR3 runs from the conserved cysteine through the conserved F or W. The D gene is left open where the match is weak. Size is stated for part of the rows, as once, few or many counts, or as a class when the clone is expanded.

TRBJ2-7,-,TRBV18,-,CASSPLRGGYEQYF,TGTGCCAGCTCACCACTCAGAGGGGGCTACGAGCAGTACTTC
TRBJ2-7,-,TRBV12-5,TRBD2,CASGLVIAGAGEQYF,TGTGCTAGTGGTTTGGTAATAGCGGGGGCGGGCGAGCAGTACTTC
TRBJ2-3,-,TRBV29-1,TRBD1,CSGRQGARTDTQYF,TGCAGCGGTCGACAGGGGGCGCGGACAGATACGCAGTATTTT
TRBJ2-3,few,TRBV2,TRBD2,CASSGYSGGALLSDTQYF,TGTGCCAGCAGTGGCTATAGCGGGGGGGCCCTTCTCTCGGATACGCAGTATTTT
TRBJ2-4,-,TRBV7-9,-,CSSSPENIQYF,TGTTCCAGCAGCCCCGAAAACATTCAGTACTTC
TRBJ2-7,-,TRBV7-2,-,CASSYRDSYEQYF,TGTGCCAGCAGCTATCGGGACTCCTACGAGCAGTACTTC
TRBJ2-5,few,TRBV5-6,-,CASSPGGAKQYF,TGTGCCAGCAGCCCCGGAGGGGCTAAGCAGTACTTC
TRBJ2-7,-,TRBV5-8,-,CASSPGGISYEQYF,TGTGCCAGCAGCCCGGGGGGCATCTCCTACGAGCAGTACTTC
TRBJ2-2,-,TRBV6-5,TRBD1,CASSRRDSGTGELFF,TGTGCCAGCAGTAGACGGGACAGTGGCACCGGGGAGCTGTTTTTT
TRBJ1-1,-,TRBV18,-,CASSPIGMNTEAFF,TGTGCCAGCTCACCAATCGGTATGAACACTGAAGCTTTCTTT